Listed below are T cell receptor beta chains from one sample, sequenced in a study of blood T cell repertoires in COVID-19. Assay used: immunoSEQ multiplex PCR; TCRdb lists only in-frame clones, some missing. The sample has approximately 280,000 clones; around 85% are singletons. Sequencing was done on a sample of PBMCs or T cells enriched from blood (not recorded which). The source of these receptors is a woman aged 40-49 years who had recovered from COVID-19. Both conserved end residues are part of each CDR3. The order of the fields is clone size, V gene, J gene, D gene, CDR3 DNA, CDR3 protein. A D gene is named only where the DNA matches it firmly. Clone size is stated in some rows and not others, as once, few, many or a class when expanded.

clone size: -; V gene: TRBV28; J gene: TRBJ2-7; D gene: TRBD1; CDR3 DNA: TGTGCCATCACCGGGACAGGTGACTACGAGCAGTACTTC; CDR3 protein: CAITGTGDYEQYF
clone size: -; V gene: TRBV4-3; J gene: TRBJ1-3; D gene: -; CDR3 DNA: TGCGCCAGCAGCCAAGACTACAGGGAGGGTGACGGAAACACCATATATTTT; CDR3 protein: CASSQDYREGDGNTIYF
clone size: -; V gene: TRBV7-9; J gene: TRBJ1-2; D gene: TRBD1; CDR3 DNA: TGTGCCAGCAGCGGTCGATGGGGACAGGGGGCTGAAGGCTACACCTTC; CDR3 protein: CASSGRWGQGAEGYTF
clone size: -; V gene: TRBV29-1; J gene: TRBJ2-5; D gene: -; CDR3 DNA: TGCAGCGTTACGTTCAGGGTGGGGGAGACCCAGTACTTC; CDR3 protein: CSVTFRVGETQYF
clone size: -; V gene: TRBV15; J gene: TRBJ2-5; D gene: -; CDR3 DNA: TGTGCCACCAGCAGGCCCCCCCCGGGAAAAGAGACCCAGTACTTC; CDR3 protein: CATSRPPPGKETQYF
clone size: -; V gene: TRBV28; J gene: TRBJ1-5; D gene: -; CDR3 DNA: TGTGCCAGCAGTTTTGCCCTGGGACCGCGCGGGGCCCAGCATTTT; CDR3 protein: CASSFALGPRGAQHF
clone size: -; V gene: TRBV7-2; J gene: TRBJ2-1; D gene: TRBD2; CDR3 DNA: TGTGCCAGCAGCTCTCTCGGGGGAGGGTTAGCAAACTGGCAGTTCTTC; CDR3 protein: CASSSLGGGLANWQFF
clone size: once; V gene: TRBV4-3; J gene: TRBJ2-2; D gene: -; CDR3 DNA: TGCGCCAGCAGCCAAGTTCATCGGGGGGCGGCCGGGGAGCTGTTTTTT; CDR3 protein: CASSQVHRGAAGELFF
clone size: -; V gene: TRBV2; J gene: TRBJ1-1; D gene: -; CDR3 DNA: TGTGCCAGCAGTGAAGACCGGCGGGGGGCGGACACTGAAGCTTTCTTT; CDR3 protein: CASSEDRRGADTEAFF
clone size: -; V gene: TRBV29-1; J gene: TRBJ2-1; D gene: -; CDR3 DNA: TGCAGCGTTGAAATGAGCGGTTCCTACAATGAGCAGTTCTTC; CDR3 protein: CSVEMSGSYNEQFF
clone size: -; V gene: TRBV4-2; J gene: TRBJ1-4; D gene: TRBD1; CDR3 DNA: TGTGCCAGCAGCCAAGATTGGACAGGGGAAAATGAAAAACTGTTTTTT; CDR3 protein: CASSQDWTGENEKLFF
clone size: -; V gene: TRBV4-2; J gene: TRBJ1-4; D gene: -; CDR3 DNA: TGTGCCAGCAGCCAAGTGAGCAGGGGCCCAAATGAAAAACTGTTTTTT; CDR3 protein: CASSQVSRGPNEKLFF
clone size: -; V gene: TRBV5-1; J gene: TRBJ2-2; D gene: TRBD1; CDR3 DNA: TGCGCCAGCAGCTTAGGGACAGCGAACACCGGGGAGCTGTTTTTT; CDR3 protein: CASSLGTANTGELFF
clone size: -; V gene: TRBV11-2; J gene: TRBJ2-2; D gene: -; CDR3 DNA: TGTGCCAGCAGCTTAGACCGAACTGCCGGGGAGCTGTTTTTT; CDR3 protein: CASSLDRTAGELFF
clone size: -; V gene: TRBV27; J gene: TRBJ1-4; D gene: -; CDR3 DNA: TGTGCCAGCGCGAAGACACCCGCAACTAATGAAAAACTGTTTTTT; CDR3 protein: CASAKTPATNEKLFF
clone size: -; V gene: TRBV28; J gene: TRBJ2-1; D gene: TRBD2; CDR3 DNA: TGTGCCAGCAGTTTATGGATCTGGACTAGCGGGAGGGAGAGCTCCTACAATGAGCAGTTCTTC; CDR3 protein: CASSLWIWTSGRESSYNEQFF
clone size: -; V gene: TRBV7-8; J gene: TRBJ2-1; D gene: TRBD2; CDR3 DNA: TGTGCCAGCAGCCCACGACTAGCGCGTGTCAATGAGCAGTTCTTC; CDR3 protein: CASSPRLARVNEQFF
clone size: -; V gene: TRBV27; J gene: TRBJ2-1; D gene: TRBD2; CDR3 DNA: TGTGCCAGCAGTAAGGGACTAGCGGGAGTTTCTGAGCAGTTCTTC; CDR3 protein: CASSKGLAGVSEQFF
clone size: -; V gene: TRBV4-3; J gene: TRBJ2-7; D gene: -; CDR3 DNA: TGCGCCAGCAGCCAAGATCGGGCCTACGAGCAGTACTTC; CDR3 protein: CASSQDRAYEQYF
clone size: -; V gene: TRBV5-4; J gene: TRBJ1-6; D gene: -; CDR3 DNA: TGTGCCAGCAGCCACAACAGGGATCCTTCACCCCTCCACTTT; CDR3 protein: CASSHNRDPSPLHF
clone size: -; V gene: TRBV5-5; J gene: TRBJ1-2; D gene: -; CDR3 DNA: TGTGCCAGCAGCTTGGAAGTGTCAGGGAAATGGCGGGGCTATGGCTACACCTTC; CDR3 protein: CASSLEVSGKWRGYGYTF
clone size: -; V gene: TRBV6-5; J gene: TRBJ1-1; D gene: -; CDR3 DNA: TGTGCCAGCAGTACAGGGTTGAGCACTGAAGCTTTCTTT; CDR3 protein: CASSTGLSTEAFF
clone size: once; V gene: TRBV3-1/TRBV3-2; J gene: TRBJ2-3; D gene: -; CDR3 DNA: TGTGCCAGCAGCCACCCCCTCGGTCGCGGGGCAGATACGCAGTATTTT; CDR3 protein: CASSHPLGRGADTQYF
clone size: once; V gene: TRBV2; J gene: TRBJ2-7; D gene: TRBD2; CDR3 DNA: TGTGCCAGCAGTGACCTAGCGGCTCCTGACGAGCAGTACTTC; CDR3 protein: CASSDLAAPDEQYF
clone size: -; V gene: TRBV29-1; J gene: TRBJ2-7; D gene: -; CDR3 DNA: TGCAGCGTTGAAAATAGCGGCACCTACGAGCAGTACTTC; CDR3 protein: CSVENSGTYEQYF
clone size: -; V gene: TRBV19; J gene: TRBJ1-5; D gene: TRBD1; CDR3 DNA: TGTGCCAGTAGTGCAGGGACAGGGGGTGTCAATCAGCCCCAGCATTTT; CDR3 protein: CASSAGTGGVNQPQHF
clone size: -; V gene: TRBV28; J gene: TRBJ2-2; D gene: -; CDR3 DNA: TGTGCCAGCAGTATTACGGGAGTGGGGGGGGAGCTGTTTTTT; CDR3 protein: CASSITGVGGELFF